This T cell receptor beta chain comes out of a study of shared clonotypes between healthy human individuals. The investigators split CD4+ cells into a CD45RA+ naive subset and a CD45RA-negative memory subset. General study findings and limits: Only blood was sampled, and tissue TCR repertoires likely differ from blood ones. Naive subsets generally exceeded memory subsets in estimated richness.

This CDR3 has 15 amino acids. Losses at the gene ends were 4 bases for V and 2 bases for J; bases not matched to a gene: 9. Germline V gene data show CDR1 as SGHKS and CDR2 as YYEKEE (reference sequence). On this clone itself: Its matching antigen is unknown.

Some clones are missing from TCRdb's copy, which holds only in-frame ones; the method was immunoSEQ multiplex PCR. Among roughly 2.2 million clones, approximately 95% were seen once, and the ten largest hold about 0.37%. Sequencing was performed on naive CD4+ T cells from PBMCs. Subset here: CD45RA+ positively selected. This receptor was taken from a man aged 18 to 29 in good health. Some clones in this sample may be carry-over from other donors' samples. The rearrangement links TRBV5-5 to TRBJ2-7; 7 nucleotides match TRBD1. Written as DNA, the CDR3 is TGTGCCAGCAGCCCCCCTCCGGGACAGACCTACGAGCAGTACTTC. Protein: CASSPPPGQTYEQYF.